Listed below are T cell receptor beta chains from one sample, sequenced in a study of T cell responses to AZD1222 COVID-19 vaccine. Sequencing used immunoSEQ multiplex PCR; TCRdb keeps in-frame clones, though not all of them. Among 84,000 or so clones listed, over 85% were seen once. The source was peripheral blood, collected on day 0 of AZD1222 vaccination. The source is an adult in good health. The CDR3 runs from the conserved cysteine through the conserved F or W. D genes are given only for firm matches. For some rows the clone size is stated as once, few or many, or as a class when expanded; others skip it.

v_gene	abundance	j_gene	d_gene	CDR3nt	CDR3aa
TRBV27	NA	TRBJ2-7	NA	TGTGCCAGCACCAGCCCAGATCTCGGCTACGAGCAGTACTTC	CASTSPDLGYEQYF
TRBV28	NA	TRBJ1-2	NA	TGTGCCAGCAGTTTAGCCCACAGCGCCTCCGATGGCTATGGCTACACCTTC	CASSLAHSASDGYGYTF
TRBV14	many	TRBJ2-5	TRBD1	TGTGCCAGCAGCCAGACAGGGAATCTCGGGACCCAGTACTTC	CASSQTGNLGTQYF
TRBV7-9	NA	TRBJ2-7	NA	TGTGCCAGCAGTCCGGCGGTCGGTACCTACGAGCAGTACTTC	CASSPAVGTYEQYF
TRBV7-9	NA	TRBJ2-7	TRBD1	TGTGCCAGCACTCAGGGACAGGTCTACGAGCAGTACTTC	CASTQGQVYEQYF
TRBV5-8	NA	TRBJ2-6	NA	TGTGCCAGCAGCTTGGGAGGTATGCAGTCTGGGGCCAACGTCCTGACTTTC	CASSLGGMQSGANVLTF
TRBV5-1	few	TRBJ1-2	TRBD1	TGCGCCAGCAGCAAGGACAGGGGAAGTAATTATGGCTACACCTTC	CASSKDRGSNYGYTF
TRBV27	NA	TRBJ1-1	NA	TGTGCCAGCAGTTTCGTTGGTAGTGACACTGAAGCTTTCTTT	CASSFVGSDTEAFF
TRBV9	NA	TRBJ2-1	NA	TGTGCCAGCGGCCCTCGGGGGACCTACAATGAGCAGTTCTTC	CASGPRGTYNEQFF
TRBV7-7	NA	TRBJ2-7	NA	TGTGCTAGCATCAACCCAATGGGGCAGGGGTCCTCCTACGAGCAGTACTTC	CASINPMGQGSSYEQYF
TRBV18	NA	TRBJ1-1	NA	TGTGCCAGCTCACCAATAGACGTCCGCCGAACTGAAGCTTTCTTT	CASSPIDVRRTEAFF
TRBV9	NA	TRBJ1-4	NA	TGTGCCAGCAGCGCACTCACTGACGGTGAAAAACTGTTTTTT	CASSALTDGEKLFF
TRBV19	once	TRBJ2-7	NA	TGTGCCAGTAGTATAGGCCCAGGCTACGAGCAGTACTTC	CASSIGPGYEQYF
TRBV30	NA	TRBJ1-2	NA	TGTGCCTGGAGTAACGGGGCGCTTGGCTACACCTTC	CAWSNGALGYTF
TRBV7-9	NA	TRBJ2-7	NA	TGTGCCAGCAGCTTAGTGTCACAGGGTTACTACGAGCAGTACTTC	CASSLVSQGYYEQYF
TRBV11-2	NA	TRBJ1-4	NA	TGTGCCAGCAGCTTCTCGGGGAGCGACGAAAAACTGTTTTTT	CASSFSGSDEKLFF
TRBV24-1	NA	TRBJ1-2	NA	TGTGCCACCAGTGATAGGACAGCGGGCTACACCTTC	CATSDRTAGYTF
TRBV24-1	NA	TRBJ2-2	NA	TGTGCCACCAGTGATTTGGCCGGGTCCTTAAACACCGGGGAGCTGTTTTTT	CATSDLAGSLNTGELFF
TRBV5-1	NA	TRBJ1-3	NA	TGCGCCAGCAGCCCCGGGACGGCGGGGAACACCATATATTTT	CASSPGTAGNTIYF
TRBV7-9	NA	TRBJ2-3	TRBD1	TGTGCCAGCAGCCTAGTTAGGGGACAGAGCACAGATACGCAGTATTTT	CASSLVRGQSTDTQYF
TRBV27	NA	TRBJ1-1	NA	TGTGCCAGCAGTCTAACTGCGAACACTGAAGCTTTCTTT	CASSLTANTEAFF
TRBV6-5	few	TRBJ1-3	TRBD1	TGTGCCAGCAGGGGACAGGTTGGAAACACCATATATTTT	CASRGQVGNTIYF
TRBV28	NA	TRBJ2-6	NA	TGTGCCAGCAACCAAAGGGCTGGGGCCAACGTCCTGACTTTC	CASNQRAGANVLTF
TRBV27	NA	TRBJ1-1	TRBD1	TGTGCCAGCAGTCGACAGGGGTACACTGAAGCTTTCTTT	CASSRQGYTEAFF
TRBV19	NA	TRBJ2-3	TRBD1	TGTGCCAGTAGTGCACGAGACAGGGCATGGACAGATACGCAGTATTTT	CASSARDRAWTDTQYF
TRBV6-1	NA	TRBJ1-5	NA	TGTGCCAGCAGTGAAGCTAGGACAAGCAATCAGCCCCAGCATTTT	CASSEARTSNQPQHF
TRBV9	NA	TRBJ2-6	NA	TGTGCCAGCAGCGTAAGCACAGCTGGGGCCAACGTCCTGACTTTC	CASSVSTAGANVLTF
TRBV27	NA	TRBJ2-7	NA	TGTGCCAGCAGTTTCTCCGGGGTGAACGGGGAGCAGTACTTC	CASSFSGVNGEQYF
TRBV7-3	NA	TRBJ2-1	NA	TGTGCCAGCAGCTCCACTCCGGACGGCCTCAATGAGCAGTTCTTC	CASSSTPDGLNEQFF
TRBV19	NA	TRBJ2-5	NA	TGTGCCACCTCTTCCGTCTCCCAAGAGACCCAGTACTTC	CATSSVSQETQYF
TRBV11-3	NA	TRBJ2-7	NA	TGTGCCAGCAGCTTATGGGGGGCCGAGCAGTACTTC	CASSLWGAEQYF
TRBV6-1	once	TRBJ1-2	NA	TGTGCCAGCAGTGAAGTCGCAGGGGTAGGATATGGCTACACCTTC	CASSEVAGVGYGYTF
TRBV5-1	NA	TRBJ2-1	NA	TGCGCCAGCAGCTTGGTCATCGGGAGCTCCTACAATGAGCAGTTCTTC	CASSLVIGSSYNEQFF
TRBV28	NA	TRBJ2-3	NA	TGTGCCAGCAGTCAGATCCGAAATACGCAGTATTTT	CASSQIRNTQYF
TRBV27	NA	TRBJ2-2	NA	TGTGCCAGCAGCTCGGGGGGCCATCTCACCGGGGAGCTGTTTTTT	CASSSGGHLTGELFF
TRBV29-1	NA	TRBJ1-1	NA	TGCAGCGTATCCTACAGGCTAAACACTGAAGCTTTCTTT	CSVSYRLNTEAFF
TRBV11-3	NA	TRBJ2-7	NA	TGTGCCAGCAGCAGGGGGGCGGAATACGAGCAGTACTTC	CASSRGAEYEQYF
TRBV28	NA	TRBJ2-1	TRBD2	TGTGCCAGCAGCACCACCCCCGGGGCGGGAGGGAACAATGAGCAGTTCTTC	CASSTTPGAGGNNEQFF
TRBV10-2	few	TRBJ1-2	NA	TGCGCCAGCAGTGAAAAGCAAACCGCGGGGAGAGGCTACACCTTC	CASSEKQTAGRGYTF
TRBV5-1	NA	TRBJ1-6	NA	TGCGCCAGCAGCTTGGGGTCGACAGTAAATTCACCCCTCCACTTT	CASSLGSTVNSPLHF
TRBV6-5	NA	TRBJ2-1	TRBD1	TGTGCCAGCAGTCCAACCGGACAGGGCTACAATGAGCAGTTCTTC	CASSPTGQGYNEQFF
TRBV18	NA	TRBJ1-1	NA	TGTGCCAGCTCAAGGGCTCCGAACACTGAAGCTTTCTTT	CASSRAPNTEAFF
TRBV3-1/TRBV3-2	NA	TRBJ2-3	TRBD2	TGTGCCAGCAGCCAAGTGCTAGCGGGAGGGGGCACGCAGTATTTT	CASSQVLAGGGTQYF